Following are 25 T cell receptor beta chains from one sample sequenced in a study of somatic mutations in cytotoxic T cells in rheumatoid arthritis. Sequencing was performed with immunoSEQ multiplex PCR; in TCRdb, only in-frame clones are kept and a portion is missing. The profile shows about 14,000 clones, around nine tenths of them singletons. The sequencing sample was made of CD4+ T cells sorted from blood. The receptor set was obtained from a man aged 70-80 years with rheumatoid arthritis.

J is TRBJ1-1 and V is TRBV6-5; D is unclear. There are 15 residues in the CDR3. Germline CDR1 and CDR2: MNHEY and SVGAGI. The V and J ends lost 4 bases and 4 bases respectively, with 16 bases between them. DNA for the CDR3: TGTGCCAGCAGTTCGTACCGAGGAGGGAGCACTGAAGCTTTCTTT. It translates to CASSSYRGGSTEAFF.

The genes are TRBV7-6 and TRBJ2-5, with D perhaps matching TRBD2 (5 bases). The CDR3 is made up of 11 amino acids. V lost 10 bases and J 4 bases, leaving 10 bases between the germline ends. CDR1 and CDR2 from the germline V gene are SGHVS and FNYEAQ. The CDR3 is CATGEGETQYF. The DNA of the CDR3 is TGTGCCACCGGAGAGGGAGAGACCCAGTACTTC. The variable domain in full, completed from reference TRBV7-6 and TRBJ2-5, reads GAGVSQSPRYKVTKRGQDVALRCDPISGHVSLYWYRQALGQGPEFLTYFNYEAQQDKSGLPNDRFSAERPEGSISTLTIQRTEQRDSAMYRCATGEGETQYFGPGTRLLVL.

CDR3 DNA sequence: TGCGCCAGCAACGGCGGGGCTGAAGAGACCCAGTACTTC. As protein: CASNGGAEETQYF. The V and J genes are TRBV5-1 and TRBJ2-5; a possible D gene is TRBD2 (6 bases). Germline V gene sequence: CDR1 SGHRS, CDR2 YFSETQ. The V and J ends lost 6 bases and 3 bases respectively, with 12 bases between them. The CDR3 has 13 residues. Based on the CDR3 plus reference TRBV5-1 and TRBJ2-5, the full variable domain is KAGVTQTPRYLIKTRGQQVTLSCSPISGHRSVSWYQQTPGQGLQFLFEYFSETQRNKGNFPGRFSGRQFSNSRSEMNVSTLELGDSALYLCASNGGAEETQYFGPGTRLLVL.

The V and J genes are TRBV2 and TRBJ2-3, with TRBD2 as a possible D gene (6 bases). The CDR3 runs 14 residues. V was cut by 2 bases and J by 1 base, with 7 bases left in between. The germline gives CDR1 SNHLY, CDR2 FYNNEI. For the CDR3, the DNA is TGTGCCAGCAGTGAAACGGGGGGCACAGATACGCAGTATTTT. It yields the protein CASSETGGTDTQYF.

The CDR3: CASSEAQGNTIYF. The CDR3 coding sequence is TGTGCCAGCAGTGAAGCTCAGGGAAACACCATATATTTT. This chain uses TRBV2 with TRBJ1-3; D call uncertain. CDR3 length: 13 amino acids. The V end lost 0 bases, the J end lost 4 bases, and 4 bases lay between the germline ends. Germline-derived CDR1 and CDR2 are SNHLY and FYNNEI.

V is TRBV28 and J is TRBJ2-7, with TRBD2 matching 13 bases. Germline-derived CDR1 and CDR2 are MDHEN and SYDVKM. Losses at the gene ends were 7 bases for V and 6 bases for J; bases not matched to a gene: 6. There are 14 residues in the CDR3. CDR3 sequence (DNA): TGTGCCAGCACCCTACTAGCGGGAGGGGTCGAGCAGTACTTC. Translating gives CASTLLAGGVEQYF.

In nucleotides, the CDR3 is TGCAGCGCTGCTCGGGGACTAGCGGTAACCAATGAGCAGTTCTTC. Its translation: CSAARGLAVTNEQFF. V is TRBV29-1 and J is TRBJ2-1, with TRBD2 matching over 11 bases. This CDR3 region has 15 residues. Germline lookup yields CDR1 SQVTM and CDR2 ANQGSEA. V dropped 7 bases and J dropped 6; count of bases not matched to a gene: 11.

The chain links TRBV9 to TRBJ2-2; 7 nucleotides line up with TRBD2. The CDR3 consists of 15 residues. V gave up 1 base and J gave up 4 bases; unmatched junction bases: 4. Germline V CDR1 and CDR2: SGDLS, YYNGEE. Here the CDR3 DNA reads TGTGCCAGCAGCGTAAACTCGGGGGGCACCGGGGAGCTGTTTTTT. Protein sequence: CASSVNSGGTGELFF.

The genes are TRBV9 and TRBJ2-2; 7 bases agree with TRBD2. The CDR3 totals 14 residues. Germline V gene sequence: CDR1 SGDLS, CDR2 YYNGEE. The J segment lost 7 bases and the V segment lost 2 bases, leaving 5 bases of the junction unmatched. CDR3 sequence reads: CASSVDGRGGELFF. CDR3 DNA sequence: TGTGCCAGCAGCGTTGATGGGAGGGGCGGGGAGCTGTTTTTT.

The chain recombines TRBV27 with TRBJ2-7; 9 bases agree with TRBD1. This CDR3 has 14 residues. Trimming cost V 6 bases and J 3 bases; bases outside gene matches: 6. CDR1 is MNHEY and CDR2 is SMNVEV in the germline V gene (reference sequence). CDR3: CASSRGQGGYEQYF. The CDR3 region has the DNA TGTGCCAGCAGCCGGGGACAGGGAGGCTACGAGCAGTACTTC.

The chain is built from TRBV7-3 and TRBJ2-1; 12 bases map to TRBD2. This CDR3 contains 15 residues. Germline CDR1 reads SGHTA; CDR2 reads FQGTGA. Trimming removed 6 bases from V and 6 bases from J; junction bases left unmatched: 6. The CDR3 nucleotides read TGTGCCAGCAGGGCTCCGGGACTAGCGGGCAATGAGCAGTTCTTC. Translated: CASRAPGLAGNEQFF.

The chain recombines TRBV30 with TRBJ1-6; D unresolved. CDR3 length equals 15 residues. Per the germline V gene, CDR1 is GTSNPN and CDR2 is SVGIG (reference sequence). V lost 0 bases to trimming and J lost 4 bases, with 10 bases between them. CDR3 loop: CAWSVHRGYNSPLHF. CDR3 bases: TGTGCCTGGAGTGTCCACCGGGGTTATAATTCACCCCTCCACTTT.

This chain links TRBV11-2 with TRBJ2-5; 10 nucleotides agree with TRBD2. The CDR3 totals 15 residues. The J segment lost 0 bases and the V segment lost 6 bases, leaving 4 bases of the junction unmatched. Germline CDR1 reads SGHAT; CDR2 reads FQNNGV. CDR3 protein: CASRIAGGNQETQYF. CDR3 DNA: TGTGCCAGCAGGATAGCGGGGGGAAACCAAGAGACCCAGTACTTC. Looking up the rest from reference TRBV11-2 and TRBJ2-5 gives the full variable domain: EAGVAQSPRYKIIEKRQSVAFWCNPISGHATLYWYQQILGQGPKLLIQFQNNGVVDDSQLPKDRFSAERLKGVDSTLKIQPAKLEDSAVYLCASRIAGGNQETQYFGPGTRLLVL.

This chain links TRBV4-2 with TRBJ2-4; TRBD1 matches 8 bases. CDR3 length: 16 amino acids. Germline loops: CDR1 LGHNA, CDR2 YNFKEQ. Trimming at V came to 4 bases and at J to 4 bases, leaving 9 bases not matched to a gene. CDR3 sequence: CASSPQGAPAKNIQYF. The CDR3 nucleotides read TGTGCCAGCAGCCCGCAGGGGGCTCCGGCAAAAAACATTCAGTACTTC.

The V call is TRBV5-1, the J call TRBJ2-1; 9 nucleotides align to TRBD2. CDR3 length: 15 amino acids. The junction had 6 bases not matched to a gene; V was cut back by 2 bases and J by 6 bases. The germline gives CDR1 SGHRS, CDR2 YFSETQ. For the CDR3, the DNA is TGCGCCAGCAGCTTTTCGCTAGCGGGGAGCAATGAGCAGTTCTTC. It yields the protein CASSFSLAGSNEQFF. Drawing the rest from reference TRBV5-1 and TRBJ2-1, the complete variable domain is KAGVTQTPRYLIKTRGQQVTLSCSPISGHRSVSWYQQTPGQGLQFLFEYFSETQRNKGNFPGRFSGRQFSNSRSEMNVSTLELGDSALYLCASSFSLAGSNEQFFGPGTRLTVL.

CDR3 DNA sequence: TGTGCCAGCAGCCGAAGCGGGGGGGGTACAGATACGCAGTATTTT. Translated: CASSRSGGGTDTQYF. The V gene is TRBV7-9, the J gene TRBJ2-3; 10 positions agree with TRBD2. The germline CDR1 and CDR2 sequences are SEHNR and FQNEAQ (reference sequence). The CDR3 runs to 15 residues. Unmatched junction bases numbered 5, after V lost 5 bases and J lost 3 bases.

V usage is TRBV6-5 and J usage is TRBJ2-7, with 10 bases aligning to TRBD1. This CDR3 has 13 residues. Germline CDR1 is MNHEY and CDR2 is SVGAGI. J gave up 4 bases and V 6 bases, and 3 bases lay outside the gene matches. The CDR3: CASRGTGEYEQYF. DNA for the CDR3: TGTGCCAGCAGGGGGACAGGGGAGTACGAGCAGTACTTC.

This chain joins TRBV18 and TRBJ2-7; TRBD1 aligns across 7 bases. V trimming: 6 bases; J trimming: 3 bases; junction bases outside the gene matches: 5. This CDR3 contains 13 residues. CDR1 and CDR2 (germline): KGHSH, LQKENI. Here the CDR3 DNA reads TGTGCCAGCTCCCTCGGACAGGACTACGAGCAGTACTTC. Protein sequence: CASSLGQDYEQYF.

The V and J genes are TRBV5-1 and TRBJ2-7; TRBD1 is a possible D gene (6 bases). Germline values: CDR1 SGHRS, CDR2 YFSETQ. The CDR3 contains 15 residues. Trimming took 5 bases from V and 0 from J, leaving 15 bases between them. Here the CDR3 reads CASSLTQGHSYEQYF. In DNA form, the CDR3 reads TGCGCCAGCAGTCTGACACAGGGCCACTCCTACGAGCAGTACTTC.

The chain recombines TRBV5-1 with TRBJ2-3; 12 bases match TRBD2. Germline V lookup: CDR1 SGHRS, CDR2 YFSETQ. The CDR3 contains 19 residues. The J segment lost 3 bases and the V segment lost 1 base, leaving 12 bases of the junction unmatched. The CDR3 bases are TGCGCCAGCAGCTTGAGATTGCTAGCGGGGGGGCTGGGAACAGATACGCAGTATTTT. This encodes CASSLRLLAGGLGTDTQYF.

This clone has a single count. The chain couples TRBV7-3 to TRBJ2-3; TRBD2 aligns across 12 bases. CDR3 length equals 16 residues. V shed 6 bases, J shed 5 bases, and the junction held 9 bases outside the gene matches. Germline CDR1 reads SGHTA; CDR2 reads FQGTGA. CDR3 in DNA: TGTGCCAGCAGTCTCGGACTAGCGGGAAATCAAGATACGCAGTATTTT. Translating it yields CASSLGLAGNQDTQYF.

The V gene is TRBV19, the J gene TRBJ2-1; 9 bases align to TRBD2. CDR3 size: 16 residues. Trimming removed 1 base from V and 2 bases from J; junction bases left unmatched: 3. The germline CDR1 and CDR2 sequences are LNHDA and SQIVND (reference sequence). CDR3 amino acids: CASSIVASGTYNEQFF. The CDR3 nucleotides are TGTGCCAGTAGTATAGTAGCTAGCGGGACCTACAATGAGCAGTTCTTC. The full variable domain, in which reference TRBV19 and TRBJ2-1 provide the parts outside the CDR3, is DGGITQSPKYLFRKEGQNVTLSCEQNLNHDAMYWYRQDPGQGLRLIYYSQIVNDFQKGDIAEGYSVSREKKESFPLTVTSAQKNPTAFYLCASSIVASGTYNEQFFGPGTRLTVL.

The chain employs TRBV5-1 and TRBJ1-4, with 9 bases that match TRBD1. This CDR3 spans 14 amino acids. After removal of 0 bases from V and 8 bases from J, the junction contained 2 bases not matched to a gene. Germline CDR1 is SGHRS and CDR2 is YFSETQ. The CDR3 protein is CASSLGQGGEKLFF. Here the CDR3 DNA reads TGCGCCAGCAGCTTGGGACAGGGGGGAGAAAAACTGTTTTTT.

This rearrangement joins TRBV5-3 to TRBJ1-1; D unresolved. TRBV5-3 is marked as an open reading frame, function uncertain. The CDR3 covers 14 residues. Trimming took 1 base from V and 1 from J, leaving 8 bases between them. CDR3 sequence: CARSLFKRNTEAFF. In DNA, the CDR3 is TGTGCCAGAAGCTTGTTTAAGAGGAACACTGAAGCTTTCTTT.

The V and J genes are TRBV30 and TRBJ2-5, with D uncertain. V was pared by 1 base and J by 3 bases, with 3 bases between. This CDR3 is 11 amino acids long. Germline CDR1 and CDR2: GTSNPN and SVGIG (reference sequence). CDR3 sequence reads: CAWSAKETQYF. Written as DNA, the CDR3 is TGTGCCTGGAGTGCAAAAGAGACCCAGTACTTC.